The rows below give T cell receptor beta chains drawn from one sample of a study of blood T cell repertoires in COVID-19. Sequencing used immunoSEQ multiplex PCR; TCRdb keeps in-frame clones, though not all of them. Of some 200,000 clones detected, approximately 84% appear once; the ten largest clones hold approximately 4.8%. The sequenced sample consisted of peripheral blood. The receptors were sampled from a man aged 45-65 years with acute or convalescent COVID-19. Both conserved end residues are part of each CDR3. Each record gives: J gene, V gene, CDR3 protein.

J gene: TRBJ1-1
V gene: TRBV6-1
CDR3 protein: CASSEMAGVGDGAEAFF

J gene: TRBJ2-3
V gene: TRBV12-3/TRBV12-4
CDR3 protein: CASKAGASDTQYF

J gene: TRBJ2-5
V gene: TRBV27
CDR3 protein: CASTFGETQYF

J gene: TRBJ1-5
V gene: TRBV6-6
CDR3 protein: CASSPTTGVYSNQPQHF

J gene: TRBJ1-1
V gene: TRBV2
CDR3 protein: CASRQEVKSEAFF

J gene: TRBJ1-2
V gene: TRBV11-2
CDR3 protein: CASSLVGQGHYGYTF

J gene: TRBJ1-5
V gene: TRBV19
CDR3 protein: CASSIPSRVQPQHF

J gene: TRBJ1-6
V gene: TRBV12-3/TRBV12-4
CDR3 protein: CASSLDNYSPLHF

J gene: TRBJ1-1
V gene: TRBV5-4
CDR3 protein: CASSSPAGGMAFF

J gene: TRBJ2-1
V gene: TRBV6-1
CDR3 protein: CASSEGLRGASSYNEQFF

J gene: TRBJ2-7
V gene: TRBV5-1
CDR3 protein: CASSPGQTYEQYF

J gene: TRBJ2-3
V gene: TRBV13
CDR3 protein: CASSLGQLQDTQYF

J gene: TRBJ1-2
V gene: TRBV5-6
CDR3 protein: CASSLPPGQSSYGYTF

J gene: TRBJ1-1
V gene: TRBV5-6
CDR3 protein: CASSLGAILNTEAFF

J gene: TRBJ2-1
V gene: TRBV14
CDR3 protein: CASSPKLAGVLNEQFF

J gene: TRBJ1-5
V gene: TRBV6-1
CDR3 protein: CASSEVLTGPQHF

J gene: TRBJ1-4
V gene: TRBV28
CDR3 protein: CASSLSQGGMREKLFF

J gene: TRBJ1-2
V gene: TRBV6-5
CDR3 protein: CASSYGHTANYGYTF

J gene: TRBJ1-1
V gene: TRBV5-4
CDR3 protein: CASRKRQAGTTEAFF

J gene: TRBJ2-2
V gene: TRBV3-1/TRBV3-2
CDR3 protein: CASSQDPTSGGPGELFF

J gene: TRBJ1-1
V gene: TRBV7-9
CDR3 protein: CASSWASADWNTEAFF

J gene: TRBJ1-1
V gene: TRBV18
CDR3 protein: CASSPAGTGEDTEAFF

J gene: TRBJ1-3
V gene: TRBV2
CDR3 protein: CASSPGQLPGNTIYF

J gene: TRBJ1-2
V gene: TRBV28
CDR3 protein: CASSLPGHPNYGYTF

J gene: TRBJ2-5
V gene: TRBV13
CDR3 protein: CASSPHRLAGVGTQYF

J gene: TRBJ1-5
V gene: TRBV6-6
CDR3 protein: CASSYSKQGNQPQHF

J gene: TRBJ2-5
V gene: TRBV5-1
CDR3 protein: CASSAIRDSRQETQYF

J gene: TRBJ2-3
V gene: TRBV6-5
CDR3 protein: CASSYQGVRTDTQYF

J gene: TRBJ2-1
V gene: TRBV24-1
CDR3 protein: CATSAGGRGNEQFF

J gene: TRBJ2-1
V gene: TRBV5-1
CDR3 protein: CASSSHTGGMYNEQFF

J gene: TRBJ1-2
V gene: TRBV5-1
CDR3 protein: CASSLGQGSNGYTF

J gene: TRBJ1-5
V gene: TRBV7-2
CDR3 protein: CASSFVSGRDQPQHF